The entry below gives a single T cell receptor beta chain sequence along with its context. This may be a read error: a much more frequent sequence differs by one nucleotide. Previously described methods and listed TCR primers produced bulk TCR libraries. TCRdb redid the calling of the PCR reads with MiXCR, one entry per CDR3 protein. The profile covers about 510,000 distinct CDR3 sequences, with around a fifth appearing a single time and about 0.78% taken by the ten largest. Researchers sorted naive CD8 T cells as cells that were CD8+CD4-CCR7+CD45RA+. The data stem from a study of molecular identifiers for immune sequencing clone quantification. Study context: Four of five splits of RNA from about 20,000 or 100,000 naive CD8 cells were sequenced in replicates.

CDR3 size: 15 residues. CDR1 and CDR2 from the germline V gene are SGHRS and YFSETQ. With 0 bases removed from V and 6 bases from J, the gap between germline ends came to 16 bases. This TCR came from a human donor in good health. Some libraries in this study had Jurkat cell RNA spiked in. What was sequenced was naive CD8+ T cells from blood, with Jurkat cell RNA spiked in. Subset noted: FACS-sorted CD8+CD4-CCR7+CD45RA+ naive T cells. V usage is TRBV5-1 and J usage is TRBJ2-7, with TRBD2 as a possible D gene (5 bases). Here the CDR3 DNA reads TGCGCCAGCAGCTTGGTCGCGGGCGACTTCTGCGAGCAGTACTTC. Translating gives CASSLVAGDFCEQYF.